The 11 T cell receptor beta chains listed next were all sequenced from one sample in a study of a mutant IDH1 vaccine in newly diagnosed glioma (dated by TCRdb to the early 2020s). Explained via the paper, the time point label denotes: week 35, safety follow-up. A 20-mer mutant IDH1 peptide at 300 micrograms in Montanide made up each vaccine dose, which was injected subcutaneously together with topical imiquimod. No antigen is known for these receptors. The library was obtained by the immunoSEQ multiplex PCR assay. TCRdb limited this immuneACCESS table to in-frame rearrangements with V and J called. A share of clones is missing; checked studies link under half to unresolved V genes, and the rest is unexplained. The sample profile shows tens of thousands of clones; roughly 74% of them were found once. The ten top clones hold over 3.5% of the sample. The sequencing here drew on PBMCs, taken from a glioma patient whose treatment included an IDH1 peptide vaccine. The receptor source for this set is a man aged 45-60 years with glioma.

The rearrangement links TRBV6-4 to TRBJ2-7; D gene ambiguous. V lost 6 bases and J lost 7, with 16 bases in between. Germline V gene data show CDR1 as MRHNA and CDR2 as SNTAGT. The CDR3 runs 13 residues. The CDR3 reads CASSTSFLQEQYF. The CDR3 nucleotides read TGTGCCAGCAGCACCTCATTTCTTCAAGAGCAGTACTTC.

V gene TRBV2 combines with J gene TRBJ2-6, with D possibly TRBD1 on 6 matching bases. Germline loops: CDR1 SNHLY, CDR2 FYNNEI. Trimming stripped 7 bases from V and 1 base from J, with 14 bases between. CDR3 length: 16 amino acids. The CDR3 nucleotides read TGTGCCAGCATACAGGGAACATGGTCTGGGGCCAACGTCCTGACTTTC. Its translation: CASIQGTWSGANVLTF. Together with reference TRBV2 and TRBJ2-6, the CDR3 gives the full variable domain: EPEVTQTPSHQVTQMGQEVILRCVPISNHLYFYWYRQILGQKVEFLVSFYNNEISEKSEIFDDQFSVERPDGSNFTLKIRSTKLEDSAMYFCASIQGTWSGANVLTFGAGSRLTVL.

The J gene is TRBJ1-2, the V gene TRBV15; D not resolved. The CDR3 sequence is 14 residues long. The V gene lost 0 bases and the J gene lost 8 bases, with 13 bases spanning the gap. Germline V gene data show CDR1 as LNHNV and CDR2 as YYDKDF (reference sequence). CDR3 protein: CATSRDLGIRGYTF. Written as DNA, the CDR3 is TGTGCCACCAGCAGAGATCTGGGTATTAGAGGCTACACCTTC.

This chain uses TRBV9 with TRBJ2-5, with D tentatively TRBD1 (6 bases). The CDR3 length is 16 residues. The ends were cut back, 2 bases at V and 4 bases at J, with 18 bases in the middle. From germline, CDR1 is SGDLS and CDR2 YYNGEE. The CDR3 region is CASSVRRDNTSETQYF. DNA of the CDR3: TGTGCCAGCAGCGTCCGACGGGACAACACCTCAGAGACCCAGTACTTC. Looking up the rest from reference TRBV9 and TRBJ2-5 gives the full variable domain: DSGVTQTPKHLITATGQRVTLRCSPRSGDLSVYWYQQSLDQGLQFLIQYYNGEERAKGNILERFSAQQFPDLHSELNLSSLELGDSALYFCASSVRRDNTSETQYFGPGTRLLVL.

The gene calls are TRBV11-2 and TRBJ1-1, with TRBD1 identical over 9 bases. Germline values: CDR1 SGHAT, CDR2 FQNNGV. The CDR3 loop spans 14 amino acids. With 6 bases clipped from V and 5 bases from J, the junction kept 7 bases outside the gene matches. The CDR3 loop is CASSTGTGLTEAFF. The CDR3 DNA reads TGTGCCAGCAGTACAGGGACAGGGTTAACTGAAGCTTTCTTT.

The chain combines TRBV6-6 with TRBJ1-2; perhaps TRBD1 as D (5 bases). The germline V and J ends were trimmed by 2 bases and 8 bases, with 21 bases remaining between them. The CDR3 length is 16 residues. Germline CDR1 reads MNHNY; CDR2 reads SVGAGI (reference sequence). The CDR3 sequence: CASSYPGHGPSSGYTF. CDR3 coding DNA: TGTGCCAGCAGTTACCCAGGACACGGTCCTTCTAGCGGCTACACCTTC.

Only one count was recorded for this clone. The chain links TRBV2 to TRBJ1-4; D gene uncertain. Germline V gene sequence: CDR1 SNHLY, CDR2 FYNNEI. This CDR3 comprises 16 residues. Trimming stripped 8 bases from V and 0 bases from J, with 16 bases between. The CDR3 sequence: CASAPRVGSTNEKLFF. The CDR3 DNA sequence: TGTGCCAGCGCCCCGAGGGTCGGATCAACTAATGAAAAACTGTTTTTT.

This chain connects TRBV6-5 to TRBJ2-4, with D uncertain. This CDR3 is 14 amino acids long. In germline, CDR1 is MNHEY, CDR2 SVGAGI. V lost 7 bases to trimming and J lost 7 bases, with 17 bases between them. The CDR3 DNA reads as TGTGCCAGCATCCCGGACCCCAACCGGAACATTCAGTACTTC. Translation gives CASIPDPNRNIQYF.

The V call is TRBV7-9, the J call TRBJ1-2; a weak D match, TRBD1 (5 bases). The CDR3 sequence is 14 residues long. Germline CDR1 SEHNR, CDR2 FQNEAQ (reference sequence). Trimming took 1 base from V and 4 from J, leaving 10 bases between them. This CDR3 is CASSLGAQGYGYTF. The CDR3 region has the DNA TGTGCCAGCAGCTTAGGGGCGCAGGGCTATGGCTACACCTTC.

This clone has just one count. The V and J genes are TRBV5-1 and TRBJ2-7, with D unresolved. The CDR3 has 13 residues. Germline assignment: CDR1 SGHRS and CDR2 YFSETQ. Trimming removed 4 bases at V and 3 bases at J, with 11 bases between. The DNA of the CDR3 is TGCGCCAGCAGCCTAGGAACAGTCTACGAGCAGTACTTC. This encodes CASSLGTVYEQYF. The entire variable domain, with the rest obtained from reference TRBV5-1 and TRBJ2-7, is as follows: KAGVTQTPRYLIKTRGQQVTLSCSPISGHRSVSWYQQTPGQGLQFLFEYFSETQRNKGNFPGRFSGRQFSNSRSEMNVSTLELGDSALYLCASSLGTVYEQYFGPGTRLTVT.

The chain has TRBV7-9 and TRBJ2-5, with TRBD2 matching 9 bases. The DNA end is a closer match to TRBJ2-7, so the J assignment may be wrong. Germline CDR1 and CDR2: SEHNR and FQNEAQ (reference sequence). This CDR3 has 15 residues. The CDR3 DNA reads TGTGCCAGCAGCTTTAGCGGGGGCAATTACGGCGAGCAGTACTTC. Its protein is CASSFSGGNYGEQYF.